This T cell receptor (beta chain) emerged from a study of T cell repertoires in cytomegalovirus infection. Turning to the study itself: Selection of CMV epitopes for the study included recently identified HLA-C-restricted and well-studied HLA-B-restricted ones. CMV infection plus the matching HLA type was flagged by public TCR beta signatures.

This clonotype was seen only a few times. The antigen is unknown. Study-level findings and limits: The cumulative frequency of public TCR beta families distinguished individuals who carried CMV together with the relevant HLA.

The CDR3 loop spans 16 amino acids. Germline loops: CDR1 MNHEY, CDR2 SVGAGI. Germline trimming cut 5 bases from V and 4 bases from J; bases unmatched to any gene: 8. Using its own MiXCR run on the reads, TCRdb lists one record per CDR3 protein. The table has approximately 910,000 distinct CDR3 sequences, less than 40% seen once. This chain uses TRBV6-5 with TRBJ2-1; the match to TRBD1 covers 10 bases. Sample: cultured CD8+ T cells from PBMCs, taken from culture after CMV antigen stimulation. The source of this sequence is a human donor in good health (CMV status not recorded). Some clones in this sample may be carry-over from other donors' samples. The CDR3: CASSASGTGVYNEQFF. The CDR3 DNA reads TGTGCCAGCAGTGCCTCCGGGACAGGGGTGTACAATGAGCAGTTCTTC.